The entry below describes one TCR beta chain. Ophthalmopathy in the patients scored at least 3 on Clinical Activity Score and at least 4 on NOSPECS grade, lasting under 3 months. The sample originates from a study of T cells in Graves' hyperthyroidism and ophthalmopathy. Whole-study context: At initial diagnosis, before any treatment had begun, peripheral blood was obtained.

The CDR3 contains 13 residues. Germline values: CDR1 SQVTM, CDR2 ANQGSEA. V was clipped by 4 bases and J by 7 bases, with 16 bases between them. What was amplified from RNA transcripts were TCR beta CDR3 regions. A first-round RT-PCR of the TCR CDR3 used the HTBI primer set. TCRdb reprocessed the multiplex PCR reads with MiXCR, giving one entry per CDR3 protein. The sample records roughly 640,000 distinct CDR3 sequences, about a sixth being singletons. The source is a middle-aged woman with Graves' ophthalmopathy. The source material was blood. The gene calls are TRBV29-1 and TRBJ1-1; D uncertain. CDR3 in DNA: TGCAGCGTTGTTTCGGGGAGTCTTAATGAAGCTTTCTTT. Its protein product is CSVVSGSLNEAFF.